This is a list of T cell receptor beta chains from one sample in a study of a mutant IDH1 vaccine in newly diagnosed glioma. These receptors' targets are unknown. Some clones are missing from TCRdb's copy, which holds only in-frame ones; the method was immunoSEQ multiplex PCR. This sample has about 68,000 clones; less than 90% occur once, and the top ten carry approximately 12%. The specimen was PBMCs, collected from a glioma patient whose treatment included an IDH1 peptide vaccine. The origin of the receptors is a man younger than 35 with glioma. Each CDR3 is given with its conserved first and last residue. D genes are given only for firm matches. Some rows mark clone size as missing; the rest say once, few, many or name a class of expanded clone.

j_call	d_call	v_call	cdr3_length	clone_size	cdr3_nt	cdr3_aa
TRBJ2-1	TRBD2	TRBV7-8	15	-	TGTGCCAGCAGCGCGGGGCGGGGGGTCTACAATGAGCAGTTCTTC	CASSAGRGVYNEQFF
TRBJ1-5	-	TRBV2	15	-	TGTGCCAGCAGTGATCTGGACAGTAGCAATCAGCCCCAGCATTTT	CASSDLDSSNQPQHF
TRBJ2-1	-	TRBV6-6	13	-	TGTGGCGCCCGGGGAACCTCCTACAATGAGCAGTTCTTC	CGARGTSYNEQFF
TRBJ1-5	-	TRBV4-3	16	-	TGCGCCAGCAGCCAAGATCGGGCCGGTGGCAATCAGCCCCAGCATTTT	CASSQDRAGGNQPQHF
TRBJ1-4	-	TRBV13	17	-	TGTGCCAGCAGCTCAGCAGATACCAGGGGAGTCGGTGAAAAACTGTTTTTT	CASSSADTRGVGEKLFF
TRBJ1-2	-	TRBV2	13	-	TGTGCCAGCAGTGAGTCAGCTCTCTATGGCTACACCTTC	CASSESALYGYTF
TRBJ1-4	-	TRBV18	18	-	TGTGCCAGCTCACCATTCGGTCTACAGCTTGCAACTAATGAAAAACTGTTTTTT	CASSPFGLQLATNEKLFF
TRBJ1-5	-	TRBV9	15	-	TGTGCCAGCAGCGAAGGAGGGGGTAGCAATCAGCCCCAGCATTTT	CASSEGGGSNQPQHF
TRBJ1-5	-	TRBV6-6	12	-	TGTGCCAGCAGTTCGACAGATCAGCCCCAGCATTTT	CASSSTDQPQHF
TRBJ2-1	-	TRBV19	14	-	TGTGCCAGTCCTCCGCGAAGGGCGGGCAATGAGCAGTTCTTC	CASPPRRAGNEQFF
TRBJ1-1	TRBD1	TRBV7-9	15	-	TGTGCCAGCAGCGGAAGGACAGGGGTAGTCGCTGAAGCTTTCTTT	CASSGRTGVVAEAFF
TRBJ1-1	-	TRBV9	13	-	TGTGCCAGCAGCCTACTGGGGGGCACTGAAGCTTTCTTT	CASSLLGGTEAFF
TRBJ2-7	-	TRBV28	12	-	TGTGCCAGCAGTTTTCCCTCCTACGAGCAGTACTTC	CASSFPSYEQYF
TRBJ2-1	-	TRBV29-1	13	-	TGCAGCGTTGAACCGGACAACTACAATGAGCAGTTCTTC	CSVEPDNYNEQFF
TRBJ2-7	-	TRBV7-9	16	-	TGTGCCAGCAGCTTAGCGAACCCGGACAGCTCCTACGAGCAGTACTTC	CASSLANPDSSYEQYF
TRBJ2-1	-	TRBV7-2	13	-	TGTGCCAGCAGCTTAAAAGGGTTGGATGAGCAGTTCTTC	CASSLKGLDEQFF
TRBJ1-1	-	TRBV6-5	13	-	TGTGCCAGCAGCTTGGCAGGGAACACTGAAGCTTTCTTT	CASSLAGNTEAFF
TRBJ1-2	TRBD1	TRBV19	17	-	TGTGCCAGTAGTATTTCATTTTGGCAGGGGGAGAACTATGGCTACACCTTC	CASSISFWQGENYGYTF
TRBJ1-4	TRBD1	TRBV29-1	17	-	TGCAGCGTCTTGGGGGAGAGAGGGGGCTTAGCTAATGAAAAACTGTTTTTT	CSVLGERGGLANEKLFF
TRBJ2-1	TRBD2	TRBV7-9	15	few	TGTGCCAGCAGCTTAGGGACTAGCGGGATCTGGGAGCAGTTCTTC	CASSLGTSGIWEQFF
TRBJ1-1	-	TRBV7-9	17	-	TGTGCCAGCAGCCCTATCCGGGCCCCGGATATGAACACTGAAGCTTTCTTT	CASSPIRAPDMNTEAFF
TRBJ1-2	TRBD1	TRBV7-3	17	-	TGTGCCAGCAGCTTGGAGGCGGGGACAGGGGGCTACTATGGCTACACCTTC	CASSLEAGTGGYYGYTF
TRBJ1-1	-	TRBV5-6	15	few	TGTGCCAGCAGCTTGGTAGGTGGGGACGCCACTGAAGCTTTCTTT	CASSLVGGDATEAFF
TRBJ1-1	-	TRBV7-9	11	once	TGTGCCAGCAGTGGGACTTATAAAGTTTTCTTT	CASSGTYKVFF
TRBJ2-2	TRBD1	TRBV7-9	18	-	TGTGCCAGCAGCACCAGGACAGGTCCTAGCCTTAACACCGGGGAGCTGTTTTTT	CASSTRTGPSLNTGELFF
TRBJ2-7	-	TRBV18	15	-	TGTGCCAGCTCACCAGCTCAGGGGAGTACCTACGAGCAGTACTTC	CASSPAQGSTYEQYF